Listed here is a single T cell receptor (beta chain). V dropped 4 bases and J dropped 3 bases, with 16 bases sitting between them. This CDR3 is built from 15 residues. Germline V gene sequence: CDR1 SGHRS, CDR2 YFSETQ. Sequencing was performed with immunoSEQ multiplex PCR; in TCRdb, only in-frame clones are kept and a portion is missing. This repertoire shows around 19,000 clones, around four fifths found once; its top ten account for about 1.7%. This specimen comes from a study of PD-L1 blockade in urothelial cancer. Turning to the study itself: Dosed intravenously at 1,200 mg every 3 weeks, atezolizumab was initiated by patients around 2014. Bladder-origin urothelial cancer in males described about 85% of the roughly 29 patients. Enrolled patients had been treated previously with 0 to 3 chemotherapy regimens. Blood yielded a median of 141,255 T cells per sample.

The time point here: peripheral blood 6 weeks after treatment start. This clonotype originated in a man aged 45-65 years with urothelial cancer. The J gene is TRBJ2-5, the V gene TRBV5-1; D might be TRBD2 (6 bases). The source was PBMCs, collected around atezolizumab (anti-PD-L1) treatment. In DNA, the CDR3 is TGCGCCAGCAGCGGGGGGTCAACGGCTAAAGAGACCCAGTACTTC. Translated, it gives CASSGGSTAKETQYF.